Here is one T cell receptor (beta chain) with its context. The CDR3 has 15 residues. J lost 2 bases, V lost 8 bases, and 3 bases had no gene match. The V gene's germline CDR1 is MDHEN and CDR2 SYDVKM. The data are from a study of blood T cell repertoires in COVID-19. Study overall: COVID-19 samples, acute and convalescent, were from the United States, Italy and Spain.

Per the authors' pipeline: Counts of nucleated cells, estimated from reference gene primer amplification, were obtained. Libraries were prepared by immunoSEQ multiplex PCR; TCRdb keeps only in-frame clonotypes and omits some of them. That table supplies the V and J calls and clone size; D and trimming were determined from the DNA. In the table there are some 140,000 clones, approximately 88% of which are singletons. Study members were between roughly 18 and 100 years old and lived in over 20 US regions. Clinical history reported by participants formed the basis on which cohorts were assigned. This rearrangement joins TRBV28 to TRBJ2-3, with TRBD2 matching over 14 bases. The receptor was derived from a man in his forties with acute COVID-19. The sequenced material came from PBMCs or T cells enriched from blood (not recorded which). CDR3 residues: CASGLAGGPTDTQYF. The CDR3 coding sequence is TGTGCCAGCGGACTAGCGGGGGGACCCACAGATACGCAGTATTTT.